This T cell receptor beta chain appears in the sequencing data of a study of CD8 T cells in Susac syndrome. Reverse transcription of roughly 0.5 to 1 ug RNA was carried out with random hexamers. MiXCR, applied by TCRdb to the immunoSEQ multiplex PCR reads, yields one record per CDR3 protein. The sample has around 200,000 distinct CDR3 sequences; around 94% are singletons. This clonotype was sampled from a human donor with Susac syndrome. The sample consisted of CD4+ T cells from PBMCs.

The DNA for the CDR3 is TGCAGCGTTGAAGATTTTCAGGGCGACTATGGCTACACCTTC. Translated: CSVEDFQGDYGYTF. The chain joins TRBV29-1 to TRBJ1-2; possibly TRBD1 for D (5 bases). This CDR3 has 14 amino acids. Trimming cost V 0 bases and J 3 bases, with 11 bases left between them. The V gene's germline CDR1 is SQVTM and CDR2 ANQGSEA. Drawing the rest from reference TRBV29-1 and TRBJ1-2, the complete variable domain is SAVISQKPSRDICQRGTSLTIQCQVDSQVTMMFWYRQQPGQSLTLIATANQGSEATYESGFVIDKFPISRPNLTFSTLTVSNMSPEDSSIYLCSVEDFQGDYGYTFGSGTRLTVV.